This TCR beta chain was documented in a study of blood T cells in healthy people across ages. Per the germline V gene, CDR1 is MDHEN and CDR2 is SYDVKM. The CDR3 covers 15 residues. V lost 5 bases and J 3 bases, leaving 16 bases between the germline ends. Next came a second PCR, run for about 7 to 12 cycles, which used a sample-barcoded 5' primer along with a J-beta primer mix. MiXCR, run by TCRdb on the 5' RACE reads, gives a single entry per CDR3 protein. The sample yields 1.5 million to 2 million distinct CDR3 sequences, 49% seen once. This clonotype came up once. This sequence originates from a woman aged 40 to 49 in good health. The sequencing input was blood. The J gene is TRBJ1-2, the V gene TRBV28; D is undetermined. For the CDR3, the DNA is TGTGCCAGCAGTCCCGTAACAACAGTTTACTATGGCTACACCTTC. Encoded protein: CASSPVTTVYYGYTF.